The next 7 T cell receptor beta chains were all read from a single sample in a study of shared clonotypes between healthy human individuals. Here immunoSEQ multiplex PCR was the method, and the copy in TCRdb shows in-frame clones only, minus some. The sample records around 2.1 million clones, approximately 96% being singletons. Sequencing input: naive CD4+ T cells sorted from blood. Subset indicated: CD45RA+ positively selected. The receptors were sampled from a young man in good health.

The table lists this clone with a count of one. The CDR3 DNA follows: TGCGCCAGCAGCCCGTCTGGGGGCGCTGGAAACACCATATATTTT. Its translation: CASSPSGGAGNTIYF. The rearrangement links TRBV5-1 to TRBJ1-3; a weak D match, TRBD1 (6 bases). Trimming took 4 bases from V and 2 from J, leaving 13 bases between them. The CDR3 is made up of 15 amino acids. CDR1 and CDR2 from the germline V gene are SGHRS and YFSETQ.

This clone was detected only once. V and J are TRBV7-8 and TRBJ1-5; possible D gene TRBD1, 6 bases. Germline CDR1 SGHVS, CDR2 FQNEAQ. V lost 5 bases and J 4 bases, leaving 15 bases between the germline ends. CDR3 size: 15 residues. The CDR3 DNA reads TGTGCCAGCAGCCCCGACAGGATCGGGAATCAGCCCCAGCATTTT. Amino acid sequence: CASSPDRIGNQPQHF.

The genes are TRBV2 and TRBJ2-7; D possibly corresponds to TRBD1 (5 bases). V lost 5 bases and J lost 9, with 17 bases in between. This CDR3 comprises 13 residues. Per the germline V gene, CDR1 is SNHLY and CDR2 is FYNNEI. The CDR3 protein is CASSWGPNPRQYF. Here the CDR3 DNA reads TGTGCCAGCAGTTGGGGCCCTAACCCTCGGCAGTACTTC. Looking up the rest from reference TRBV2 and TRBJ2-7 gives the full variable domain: EPEVTQTPSHQVTQMGQEVILRCVPISNHLYFYWYRQILGQKVEFLVSFYNNEISEKSEIFDDQFSVERPDGSNFTLKIRSTKLEDSAMYFCASSWGPNPRQYFGPGTRLTVT.

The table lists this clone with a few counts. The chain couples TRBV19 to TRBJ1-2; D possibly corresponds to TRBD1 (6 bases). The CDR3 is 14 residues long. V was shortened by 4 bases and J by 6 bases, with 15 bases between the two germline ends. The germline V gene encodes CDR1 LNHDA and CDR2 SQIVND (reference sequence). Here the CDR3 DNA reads TGTGCCAGTAGTACCGCCCTTACAGGGAATGGCTACACCTTC. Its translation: CASSTALTGNGYTF.

CDR3 loop: CASRISGGSDTQYF. The CDR3, as DNA: TGCGCCAGCCGCATAAGTGGGGGGTCAGATACGCAGTATTTT. V and J are TRBV4-1 and TRBJ2-3; TRBD2 might be the D (6 bases). The CDR3 contains 14 residues. CDR1 is MGHRA and CDR2 is YSYEKL in the germline V gene. V shed 8 bases and J shed 4 bases, with 16 bases lying between them.

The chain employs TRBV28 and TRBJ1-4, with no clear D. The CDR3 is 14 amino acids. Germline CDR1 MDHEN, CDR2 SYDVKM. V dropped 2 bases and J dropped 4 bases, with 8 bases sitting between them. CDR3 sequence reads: CASSLESVNEKLFF. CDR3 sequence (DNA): TGTGCCAGCAGTTTAGAAAGCGTTAATGAAAAACTGTTTTTT. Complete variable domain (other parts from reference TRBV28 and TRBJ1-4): DVKVTQSSRYLVKRTGEKVFLECVQDMDHENMFWYRQDPGLGLRLIYFSYDVKMKEKGDIPEGYSVSREKKERFSLILESASTNQTSMYLCASSLESVNEKLFFGSGTQLSVL.

DNA of the CDR3: TGTGCCAGCCGAGCGACAGGGAGCTCCTACGAGCAGTACTTC. It translates to CASRATGSSYEQYF. The chain links TRBV2 to TRBJ2-7, with 7 bases aligning to TRBD1. Looked up from germline, CDR1 is SNHLY and CDR2 is FYNNEI. The CDR3 spans 14 residues. The V and J ends lost 8 bases and 0 bases, in that order; junction bases with no gene match: 7.